The TCR beta chain under discussion was sequenced for a study of blood T cell repertoires in COVID-19 (dated by TCRdb to the early 2020s). The study in broad terms: Samples covering the acute and convalescent phases of COVID-19 were provided by collaborators in the United States, Italy and Spain. The prospective study material was composed of cDNA or gDNA derived from T cells, B-cell-depleted T cells, or PBMCs. The dataset comprised deeply sampled blood TCRbeta repertoires from subjects exposed to, actively infected with, or recovered from COVID-19. A freely available public database, intended as a resource for researchers studying the immune response to SARS-CoV-2, is where the repertoires were released. The samples were drawn from the first 160 participants of the ongoing ImmuneRACE study and from some 1,300 subjects provided by 6 global collaborators. Sample metadata almost always included a de-identified subject ID, COVID-19 status, age in years and sex. Where available, HLA class I and class II types were obtained from metadata supplied by the sample provider rather than from assay-based typing. The research as a whole found: Clinical and demographic metadata were provided uncurated, with the amount varying by source and participant.

TCRbeta CDR3 regions were amplified from genomic DNA by means of the immunoSEQ Assay, a bias-controlled multiplex PCR. For the original study's pipeline: Nucleated cell counts per sample were estimated from amplification of reference gene primers within the assay. Sequence reads were collapsed and filtered to measure the absolute abundance of every unique TCRbeta CDR3 rearrangement. Productive Simpson clonality was computed per sample as the square root of Simpson's diversity index over productive rearrangements. TCRdb took this table from immuneACCESS and kept in-frame rearrangements with V and J called. Such tables lack part of the clones; where checked against another copy, unresolved V genes explain under half of the gap, and the rest is unexplained. The V and J calls and clone size were taken over from that table, and D and trimming were inferred from the DNA. The table for this sample lists some 200,000 clones; roughly 86% of them were counted only once. Clones ranked in the top ten supply around 3% of the sample.

Collaborating institutions collected whole blood in K2EDTA tubes following their own protocols. Collaborator samples were shipped for TCRbeta analysis as frozen whole blood, isolated PBMCs, or DNA extracted from either sample type. About this clone itself: The target of this receptor is not known. Qualities for individual bases were not recorded, and no much larger clone is one base off.

The sequencing sample was made of peripheral blood. The source of this sequence is a man aged 40-49 years with active or convalescent COVID-19.

The DNA reads as follows: TGTGCCAGCAGCTTCTCACAGGGGATCGTTGAGCAGTTCTTC. This is translated as CASSFSQGIVEQFF. The chain joins TRBV7-2 to TRBJ2-1, and 7 bases in between align with TRBD1. Trimmed from V: 3 bases; trimmed from J: 9 bases; junction bases lacking a gene match: 8. Reading from cysteine to phenylalanine, the CDR3 counts 14 amino acids. CDR3 DNA is the only sequence kept; it has 42 bases, read in frame from the first base. Via the germline V gene, CDR1 is SGHTA and CDR2 FQGNSA.